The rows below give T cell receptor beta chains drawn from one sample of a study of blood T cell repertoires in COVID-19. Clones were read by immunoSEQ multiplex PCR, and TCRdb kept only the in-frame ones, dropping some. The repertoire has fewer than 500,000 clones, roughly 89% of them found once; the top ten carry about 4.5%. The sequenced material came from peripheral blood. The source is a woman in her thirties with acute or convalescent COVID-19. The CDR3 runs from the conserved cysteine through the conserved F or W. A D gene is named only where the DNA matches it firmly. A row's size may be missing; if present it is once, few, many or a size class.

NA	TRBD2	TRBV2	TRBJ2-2	TGTGCCAGCAGGTGGGGGTCGGGGGGCTCTAGCGGGACCACCGGGGAGCTGTTTTTT	CASRWGSGGSSGTTGELFF
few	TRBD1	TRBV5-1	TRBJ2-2	TGCGCCAGCAGCTTACAGGGGCCCGCGAACACCGGGGAGCTGTTTTTT	CASSLQGPANTGELFF
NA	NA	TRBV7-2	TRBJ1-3	TGTGCCAGCAGCTTATACGCGAGGACTGGAAACACCATATATTTT	CASSLYARTGNTIYF
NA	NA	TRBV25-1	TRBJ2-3	TGTGCCAGCAGTCCAGGTAACACAGATACGCAGTATTTT	CASSPGNTDTQYF
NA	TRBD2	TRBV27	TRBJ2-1	TGTGCCAGCAGTTTGATGCCTAGCGGGGGGGCCGACTACAATGAGCAGTTCTTC	CASSLMPSGGADYNEQFF
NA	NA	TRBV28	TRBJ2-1	TGTGCCAGCAGCCCCTCCCCCGGTTACTACAATGAGCAGTTCTTC	CASSPSPGYYNEQFF
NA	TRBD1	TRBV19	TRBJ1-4	TGTGCCAGTAGTATAAGGACAGGGCGGGCCGAAAAACTGTTTTTT	CASSIRTGRAEKLFF
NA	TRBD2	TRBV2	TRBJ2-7	TGTGCCAGCAGTGAATCGGGGGGGCGGTTCTACGAGCAGTACTTC	CASSESGGRFYEQYF
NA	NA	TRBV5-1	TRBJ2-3	TGCGCCAGCAGCTTCTTCCTAAGGGACTTTCTAAAAACAGATACGCAGTATTTT	CASSFFLRDFLKTDTQYF
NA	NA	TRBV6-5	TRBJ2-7	TGTGCCGCGAGGTCCGCAGGGAGGCAGTCCTACGAGCAGTACTTC	CAARSAGRQSYEQYF
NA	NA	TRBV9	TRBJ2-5	TGTGCCAGCAGCGTAAGCTCAGCGGCCCAAGAGACCCAGTACTTC	CASSVSSAAQETQYF
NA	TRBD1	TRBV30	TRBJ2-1	TGTGCCTGGACCCCGGGACAGGGGTACAATGAGCAGTTCTTC	CAWTPGQGYNEQFF
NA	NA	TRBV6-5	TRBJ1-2	TGTGCCAGCAGTTACTCGTGGGACACCTACTATGGCTACACCTTC	CASSYSWDTYYGYTF
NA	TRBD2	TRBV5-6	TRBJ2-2	TGTGCCAGCACCAGCCCTTTGGAAGCGGGGCGGGGCGGGGAGCTGTTTTTT	CASTSPLEAGRGGELFF
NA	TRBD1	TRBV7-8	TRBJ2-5	TGTGCCAGCAGCCGCCCCAGGGGGCAAGAGACCCAGTACTTC	CASSRPRGQETQYF
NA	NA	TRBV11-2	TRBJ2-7	TGTGCCAGCAGCTTGGGCGCAACCTACGAGCAGTACTTC	CASSLGATYEQYF
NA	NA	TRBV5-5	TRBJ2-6	TGTGCCAGCAGCTTGGGGTACCAGGATAGTGGGGCCAACGTCCTGACTTTC	CASSLGYQDSGANVLTF
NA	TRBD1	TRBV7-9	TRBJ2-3	TGTGCCAGCAGCTTCGCTCAGGGGGAACCCACAGATACGCAGTATTTT	CASSFAQGEPTDTQYF
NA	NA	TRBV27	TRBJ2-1	TGTGCCAGCAGTTTAGACAGTTCCTACAATGAGCAGTTCTTC	CASSLDSSYNEQFF
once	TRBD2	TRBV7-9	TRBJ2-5	TGTGCCAGCAGCCCCCTGGGAGGGGCAGAGACCCAGTACTTC	CASSPLGGAETQYF
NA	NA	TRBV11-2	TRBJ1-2	TGTGCCAGCAGCTTTGGGGCCTATGGCTACACCTTC	CASSFGAYGYTF
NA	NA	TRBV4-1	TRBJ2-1	TGCGCCAGCAGCCAAGATTTGGCATCCTCCTACAATGAGCAGTTCTTC	CASSQDLASSYNEQFF
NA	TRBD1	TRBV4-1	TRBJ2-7	TGCGCCAGCAGCCAAGCGACGACAGGGCAATTCTACGAGCAGTACTTC	CASSQATTGQFYEQYF
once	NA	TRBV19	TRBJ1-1	TGTGCCAGTACCATACGGGGGGTATGGACTGAAGCTTTCTTT	CASTIRGVWTEAFF
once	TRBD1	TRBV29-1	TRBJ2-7	TGCAGCGTTCGGGTAGGGGGCCACGAGCAGTACTTC	CSVRVGGHEQYF
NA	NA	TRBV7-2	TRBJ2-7	TGTGCCAGCAGCTTACTTCCCCGCGAGCAGTACTTC	CASSLLPREQYF